This T cell receptor beta chain was recorded in a study of T cell clones after liver transplantation. The wider study: Liver transplant recipients had immunosuppression withdrawal attempted within 2 years. TCRbeta sequencing after a pre-transplant mixed lymphocyte reaction identified graft-donor-reactive clones, later tracked in post-transplant blood. Blood was drawn pre-transplant, before withdrawal, and after full or failed withdrawal. General study points: Compared with third party-reactive sequences, donor-reactive ones declined more, independent of withdrawal success.

A word on this clone: As yet, its antigen is unknown.

Data came from immunoSEQ multiplex PCR; TCRdb stores just in-frame clones and leaves some out. This table has more than 70,000 clones, around 78% appearing once. Trimming removed 5 bases from V and 10 bases from J, with 12 bases in between. Germline assignment: CDR1 SSHAT and CDR2 FNYEAQ (reference sequence). CDR3 size: 13 residues. This chain uses TRBV7-7 with TRBJ1-6; D may be TRBD1 (6 bases). This clonotype was obtained from a human patient who received a liver transplant. Some T cells may originate from the graft donor. Material: CD4+ T cells from blood, obtained at the 22-month timepoint. The CDR3 here is CASSESRGSPLHF. CDR3 bases: TGTGCCAGCAGCGAAAGCAGGGGCTCACCCCTCCACTTT.